The present entry profiles one TCR beta chain with its context. Antigen: not known. The sample is drawn from a study of cytomegalovirus exposure and HLA in healthy donors. Study-wide points: Most TCR sequences showed up rarely, but some public TCRs showed up in many donors. Cytomegalovirus association was listed for about 170 TCR beta chains.

Data came from immunoSEQ multiplex PCR; TCRdb stores just in-frame clones and leaves some out. The sample consists of some 200,000 clones, about 89% of them appearing once. Sample: PBMCs. This TCR derives from a man younger than 40 in good health and CMV-seropositive.

The CDR3 coding sequence is TGCAGCGTTGAAGGAGTCAGAGGACAGGGAGGTATCGGGGCCTATGGCTACACCTTC. The encoded protein is CSVEGVRGQGGIGAYGYTF. This sequence joins TRBV29-1 and TRBJ1-2, with TRBD1 matching 8 bases. Trimming cost V 1 base and J 4 bases; bases outside gene matches: 20. This CDR3 has 19 amino acids. Germline V gives CDR1 SQVTM, CDR2 ANQGSEA.